At least ten counts were recorded for the clone carrying this T cell receptor beta chain. Its antigen is undetermined. During its preparation, the TCRbeta library received unique molecular identifiers. TCRdb redid the calling of the PCR reads with MiXCR, one entry per CDR3 protein. The sample gives 550,000 to 800,000 distinct CDR3 sequences, about 12% of which show up once; 0.79% is in the top ten. The CDR3 contains 15 residues. J gave up 2 bases and V 3 bases, and 5 bases lay outside the gene matches. The sample comes from a study of T-cell reconstitution after alpha-beta-depleted transplantation in children. Study outcomes and limitations: Hyperexpanded clones declined; after one year, newly produced T cells mostly supplied diversity. The high TCRbeta diversity at day 60 in some patients came from surviving recipient T cells and thymic progenitors. Several hundred expanded graft clones reportedly were the source of alpha-beta T cells about two months after transplant.

V and J are TRBV12-3 or TRBV12-4 and TRBJ2-7; 9 bases agree with TRBD2. The sequence derives from a girl aged 2 to 9 with congenital amegakaryocytic thrombocytopenia, due to receive a stem cell transplant. The starting material was PBMCs, obtained before TCRalphabeta/CD19-depleted stem cell transplant. CDR3 loop: CASSFFASGAYEQYF. Written as DNA, the CDR3 is TGTGCCAGCAGTTTTTTCGCTAGCGGGGCCTACGAGCAGTACTTC.